This T cell receptor (beta chain) was recorded in a study of cytomegalovirus exposure and HLA in healthy donors. Regarding the study as a whole: A likely sequencing artifact accounted for one observed cluster of highly shared sequence variants.

Of note for this clone: Antigen specificity is unknown.

With 2 bases removed from V and 8 bases from J, the gap between germline ends came to 13 bases. The V gene's germline CDR1 is SGHDT and CDR2 YYEEEE. This CDR3 is built from 13 residues. The PCR made use of 60 Vbeta and 13 Jbeta primers. Method: immunoSEQ multiplex PCR; TCRdb's copy keeps in-frame clones and lacks some. This table has approximately 150,000 clones, around 78% appearing once. The sample taken for sequencing was PBMCs. This TCR was recovered from a woman in her forties in good health and CMV-seronegative. This chain links TRBV5-6 with TRBJ1-2; TRBD1 is a possible D gene (5 bases). The CDR3 reads CASSLVDSFGYTF. Here the CDR3 DNA reads TGTGCCAGCAGCTTAGTCGACAGTTTCGGCTACACCTTC.